Sequencing of this T cell receptor beta chain was carried out in a study of T-cell memory formation after mild COVID-19. This clonotype appeared a few times. Its specificity is unknown. With 0 bases clipped from V and 0 bases from J, the junction kept 9 bases outside the gene matches. Looked up from germline, CDR1 is ENHRY and CDR2 is SYGVKD. This CDR3 has 18 amino acids. The study, taken as a whole, reports: Clones that shrank (day 15 to 85) were balanced CD4/CD8, whereas later expanders leaned CD4+. CD4+ clones that contracted lay mainly in CM and EM; CD8+ ones lay in EMRA. Confirmation was lacking for SARS-CoV-2 specificity of second-wave clones that peaked on day 37.

TCRdb passed the 5' RACE reads through MiXCR, listing each CDR3 protein once. Among around 200,000 distinct CDR3 sequences listed, 16% were seen once. Sequencing input: PBMCs or a T cell subset sorted from them (not recorded which). The TCR originated in an adult woman who had mild COVID-19 (a few samples of this study predate the infection). Cell type and time point are not known. The V gene is TRBV10-3, the J gene TRBJ2-3, with TRBD2 matching over 7 bases. The CDR3 nucleotides are TGTGCCATCAGTGAGTCGGTATTGCGGGGGAGAAGCACAGATACGCAGTATTTT. Amino acids: CAISESVLRGRSTDTQYF.